The clone carrying this TCR beta chain was seen a handful of times. The antigen is unknown. The record originates from a study of shared clonotypes between healthy human individuals. Findings and limits, study-wide: Collection of samples was limited to blood; tissue repertoires likely differ. Unshared clonotypes carried lower generation probabilities than those common to all four donors.

Profiled with immunoSEQ multiplex PCR; TCRdb holds only in-frame clones, not every one. Of about a million clones listed, around 75% were seen once; the top ten hold approximately 1.5%. Trimming removed 1 base at V and 9 bases at J, with 9 bases between. The CDR3 is 11 amino acids. CDR1 GTSNPN and CDR2 SVGIG come from the germline V gene (reference sequence). Sequencing was performed on memory CD4+ T cells sorted from blood. Subset described: CD45RA-negative fraction. This sequence was found in a man aged 18-30 years in good health. The V gene is TRBV30, the J gene TRBJ1-1; tentative D call: TRBD1 (6 bases). This chain's CDR3 is CAWSGDKKAFF. For the CDR3, the DNA is TGTGCCTGGAGTGGGGACAAGAAAGCTTTCTTT.